This paragraph covers one T cell receptor (beta chain) sequence. Its antigen remains unidentified. The CDR3 runs 13 residues. The germline V gene has CDR1 SGHNT and CDR2 YYREEE (reference sequence). V dropped 5 bases and J dropped 4 bases, with 9 bases sitting between them. The treatment here: oral pan-JAK inhibitor, 5-10 mg twice daily. The authors sorted CD4+ and CD8+ T cells from PBMCs. The data derive from a study of CD8+ T cells in alopecia areata. Background on the study: For treated patients, severity scores reflected the percentage of scalp area affected.

The authors extracted RNA and reverse transcribed it into cDNA as the sequencing template. Assay: immunoSEQ multiplex PCR; the TCRdb copy retains only in-frame clones and omits some. Among approximately 210,000 clones listed, 55% to 70% were seen once. Study-level findings and limits: Uncertainty about whether baseline CD8+ expansion is linked to response remains, with one nonresponder.

This TCR came from a human donor with alopecia areata. This rearrangement joins TRBV5-4 to TRBJ2-2; D might be TRBD1 (5 bases). Sequences were derived from CD4+ T cells sorted from blood, sampled at week 4, from a patient treated with tofacitinib. The CDR3 nucleotides read TGTGCCAGCAGTCTCGACAGCACCGGGGAGCTGTTTTTT. This codes for CASSLDSTGELFF.